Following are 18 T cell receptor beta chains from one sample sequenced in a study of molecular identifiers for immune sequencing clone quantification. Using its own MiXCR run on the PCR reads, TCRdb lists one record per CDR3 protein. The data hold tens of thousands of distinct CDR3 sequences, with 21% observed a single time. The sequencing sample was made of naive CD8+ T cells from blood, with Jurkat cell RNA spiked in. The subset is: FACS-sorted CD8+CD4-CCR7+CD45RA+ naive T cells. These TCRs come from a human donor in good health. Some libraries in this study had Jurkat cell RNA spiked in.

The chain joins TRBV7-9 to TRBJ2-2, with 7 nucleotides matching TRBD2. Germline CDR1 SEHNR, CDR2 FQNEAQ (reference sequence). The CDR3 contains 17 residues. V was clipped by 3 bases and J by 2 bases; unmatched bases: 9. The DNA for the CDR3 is TGTGCCAGCAGCTTGCTGGGAGGGAAGACAAACACCGGGGAGCTGTTTTTT. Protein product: CASSLLGGKTNTGELFF.

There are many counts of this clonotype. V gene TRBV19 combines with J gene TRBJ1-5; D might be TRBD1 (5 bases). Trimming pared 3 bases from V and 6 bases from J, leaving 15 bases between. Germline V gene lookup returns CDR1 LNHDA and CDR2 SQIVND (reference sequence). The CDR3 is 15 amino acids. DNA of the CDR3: TGTGCCAGTAGTATCATCCGCCAGGGCGCTCAGCCCCAGCATTTT. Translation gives CASSIIRQGAQPQHF. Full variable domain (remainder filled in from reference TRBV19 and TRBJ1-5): DGGITQSPKYLFRKEGQNVTLSCEQNLNHDAMYWYRQDPGQGLRLIYYSQIVNDFQKGDIAEGYSVSREKKESFPLTVTSAQKNPTAFYLCASSIIRQGAQPQHFGDGTRLSIL.

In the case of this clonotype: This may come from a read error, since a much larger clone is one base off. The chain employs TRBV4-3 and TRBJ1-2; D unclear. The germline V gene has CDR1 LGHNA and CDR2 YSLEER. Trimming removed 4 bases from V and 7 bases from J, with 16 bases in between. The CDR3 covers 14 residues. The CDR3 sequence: CASSRDITISGYTF. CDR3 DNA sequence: TGCGCCAGCAGCCGAGATATCACAATCAGTGGCTACACCTTC.

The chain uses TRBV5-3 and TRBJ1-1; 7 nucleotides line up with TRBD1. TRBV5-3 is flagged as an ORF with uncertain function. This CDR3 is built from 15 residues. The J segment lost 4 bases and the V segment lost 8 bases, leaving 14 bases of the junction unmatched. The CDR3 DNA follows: TGTGCCAGCGGCTTGTTTATGGCAGGGGGCACTGAAGCTTTCTTT. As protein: CASGLFMAGGTEAFF.

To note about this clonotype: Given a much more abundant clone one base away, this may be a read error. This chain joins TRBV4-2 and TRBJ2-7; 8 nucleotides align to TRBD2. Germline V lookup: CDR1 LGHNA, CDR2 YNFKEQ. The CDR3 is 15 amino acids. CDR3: CAGSQGLAGAYEQYF. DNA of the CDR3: TGTGCCGGCAGCCAAGGGCTAGCGGGTGCCTACGAGCAGTACTTC.

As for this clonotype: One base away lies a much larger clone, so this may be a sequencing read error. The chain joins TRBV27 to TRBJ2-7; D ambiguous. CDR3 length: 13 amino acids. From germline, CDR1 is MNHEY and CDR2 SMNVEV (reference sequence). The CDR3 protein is CASSPIVTYEQCF. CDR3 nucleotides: TGTGCCAGCAGCCCAATAGTAACCTACGAGCAGTGCTTC.

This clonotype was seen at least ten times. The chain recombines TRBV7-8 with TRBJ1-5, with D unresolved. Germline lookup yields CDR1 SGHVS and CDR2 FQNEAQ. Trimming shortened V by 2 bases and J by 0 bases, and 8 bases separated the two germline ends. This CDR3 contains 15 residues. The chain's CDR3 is CASSLTTHSNQPQHF. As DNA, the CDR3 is TGTGCCAGCAGCTTAACCACTCATAGCAATCAGCCCCAGCATTTT.

The CDR3 region is CASWDSSYEQYF. The DNA of the CDR3 is TGTGCCAGTTGGGACAGTTCCTACGAGCAGTACTTC. This rearrangement joins TRBV27 to TRBJ2-7; TRBD1 agrees at 7 bases. From germline, CDR1 is MNHEY and CDR2 SMNVEV (reference sequence). V was clipped by 9 bases and J by 1 base; unmatched bases: 3. The CDR3 contains 12 residues.

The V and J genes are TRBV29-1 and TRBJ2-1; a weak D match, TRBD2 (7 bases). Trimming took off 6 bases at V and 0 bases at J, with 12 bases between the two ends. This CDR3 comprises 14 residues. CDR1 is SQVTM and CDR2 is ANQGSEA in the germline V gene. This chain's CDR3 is CSVRGGSSYNEQFF. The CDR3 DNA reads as TGCAGCGTAAGGGGGGGGAGCTCCTACAATGAGCAGTTCTTC.

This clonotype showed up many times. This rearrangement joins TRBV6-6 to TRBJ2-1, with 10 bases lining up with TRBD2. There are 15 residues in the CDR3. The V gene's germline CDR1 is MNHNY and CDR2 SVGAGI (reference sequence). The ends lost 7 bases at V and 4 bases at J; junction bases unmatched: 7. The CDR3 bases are TGTGCCAGCACGATGACAGCGGGAGGGTACAATGAGCAGTTCTTC. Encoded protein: CASTMTAGGYNEQFF.

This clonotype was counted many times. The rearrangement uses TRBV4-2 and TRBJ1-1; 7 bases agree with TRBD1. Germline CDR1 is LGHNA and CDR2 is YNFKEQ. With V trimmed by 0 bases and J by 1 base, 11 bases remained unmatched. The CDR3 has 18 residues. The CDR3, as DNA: TGTGCCAGCAGCCAAGAGACAGGGCTGACTATTGAGAACACTGAAGCTTTCTTT. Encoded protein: CASSQETGLTIENTEAFF.

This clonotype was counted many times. The CDR3 here is CASSQDHQANTEAFF. CDR3 sequence (DNA): TGCGCCAGCAGCCAAGATCACCAGGCGAACACTGAAGCTTTCTTT. The chain joins TRBV4-1 to TRBJ1-1, with D uncertain. Germline V gives CDR1 MGHRA, CDR2 YSYEKL. This CDR3 has 15 amino acids. Trimming cost V 0 bases and J 1 base, with 9 bases left between them.

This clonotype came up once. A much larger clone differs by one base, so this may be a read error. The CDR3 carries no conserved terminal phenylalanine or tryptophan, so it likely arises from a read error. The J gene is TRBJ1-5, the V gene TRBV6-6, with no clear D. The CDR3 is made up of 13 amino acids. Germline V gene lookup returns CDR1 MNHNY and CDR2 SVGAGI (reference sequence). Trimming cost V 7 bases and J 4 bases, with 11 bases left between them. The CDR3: CASKAGSNQPQHL. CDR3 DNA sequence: TGTGCCAGCAAGGCGGGGAGTAATCAGCCCCAGCATCTT.

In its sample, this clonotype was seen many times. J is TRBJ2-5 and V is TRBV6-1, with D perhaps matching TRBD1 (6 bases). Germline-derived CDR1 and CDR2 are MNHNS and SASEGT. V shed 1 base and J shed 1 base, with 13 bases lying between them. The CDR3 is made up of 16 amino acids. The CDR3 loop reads CASSEEPGHRQETQYF. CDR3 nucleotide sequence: TGTGCCAGCAGTGAAGAACCGGGACACCGCCAAGAGACCCAGTACTTC.

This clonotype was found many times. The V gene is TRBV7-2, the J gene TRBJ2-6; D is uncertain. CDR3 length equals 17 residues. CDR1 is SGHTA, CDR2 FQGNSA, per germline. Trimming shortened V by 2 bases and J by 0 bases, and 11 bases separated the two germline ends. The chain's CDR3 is CASSLYNRPSGANVLTF. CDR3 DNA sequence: TGTGCCAGCAGCTTATATAACAGACCCTCTGGGGCCAACGTCCTGACTTTC.

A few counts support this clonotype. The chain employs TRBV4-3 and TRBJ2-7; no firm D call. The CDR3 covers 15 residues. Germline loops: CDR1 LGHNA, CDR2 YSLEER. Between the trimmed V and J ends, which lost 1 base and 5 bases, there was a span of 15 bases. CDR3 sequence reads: CASSQVPDPVHEQYF. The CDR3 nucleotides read TGCGCCAGCAGCCAAGTACCGGACCCAGTCCACGAGCAGTACTTC.

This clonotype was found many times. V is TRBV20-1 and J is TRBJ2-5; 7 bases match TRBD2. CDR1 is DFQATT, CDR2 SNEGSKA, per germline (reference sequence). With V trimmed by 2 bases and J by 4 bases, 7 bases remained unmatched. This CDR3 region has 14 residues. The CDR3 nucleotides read TGCAGTGCTAGAAAGCGGGACCAGCTAGAGACCCAGTACTTC. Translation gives CSARKRDQLETQYF.

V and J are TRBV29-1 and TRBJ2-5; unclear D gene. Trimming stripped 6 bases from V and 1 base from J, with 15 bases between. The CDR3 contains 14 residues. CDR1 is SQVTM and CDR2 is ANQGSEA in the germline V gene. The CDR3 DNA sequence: TGCAGCGTACTGGTGTCGAGGTCCCAAGAGACCCAGTACTTC. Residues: CSVLVSRSQETQYF.